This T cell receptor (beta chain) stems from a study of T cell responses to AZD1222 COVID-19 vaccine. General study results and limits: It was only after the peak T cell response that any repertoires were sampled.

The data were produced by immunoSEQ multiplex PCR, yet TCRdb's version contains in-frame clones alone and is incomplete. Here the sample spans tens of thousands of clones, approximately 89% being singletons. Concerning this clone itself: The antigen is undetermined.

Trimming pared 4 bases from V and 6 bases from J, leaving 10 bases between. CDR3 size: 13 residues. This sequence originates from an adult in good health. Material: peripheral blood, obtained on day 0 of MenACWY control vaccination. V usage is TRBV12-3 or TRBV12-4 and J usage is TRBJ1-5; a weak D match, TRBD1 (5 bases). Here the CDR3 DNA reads TGTGCCAGCAGTTCGGGCGGGGGTCAGCCCCAGCATTTT. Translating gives CASSSGGGQPQHF.